The clone carrying this T cell receptor beta chain turned up a few times. The antigen remains undetermined. This sample is part of a study of T cells in Graves' hyperthyroidism and ophthalmopathy. Study overall: Peripheral blood was secured at the point of initial diagnosis, before any treatment.

Amplification targeted TCR beta CDR3 regions from RNA transcripts. The TCR CDR3 first-round RT-PCR relied on the HTBI primer set. TCRdb redid the calling of the multiplex PCR reads with MiXCR, one entry per CDR3 protein. This sample yields 500,000 to 800,000 distinct CDR3 sequences, of which roughly 15% are seen a single time; 12% belongs to the top ten. Findings of the study overall: Among thyroid clonotypes expanded above 0.001, most also appeared in blood. The model identified upcoming ophthalmopathy a median about 7.1 months ahead of onset.

V lost 3 bases to trimming and J lost 4 bases, with 6 bases between them. This CDR3 has 13 amino acids. The J gene is TRBJ1-4, the V gene TRBV12-3 or TRBV12-4; D ambiguous. The sequence was obtained from a woman in her forties or fifties with Graves' ophthalmopathy. Sequenced material: blood. The CDR3 nucleotides are TGTGCCAGCAGTTTTCTAAGTAATGAAAAACTGTTTTTT. Residues: CASSFLSNEKLFF.